This T cell receptor (beta chain) was obtained from a study of metastatic and nonmetastatic thyroid tumors. Trimming removed 0 bases from V and 5 bases from J; junction bases left unmatched: 6. The length of the CDR3 is 15 residues. CDR1 and CDR2 (germline): SGHRS, YFSETQ. Nobody among the patients had been given any treatment before thyroid surgery. TCRdb redid the clone calls on the PCR reads using MiXCR. The table includes 30,000 to 40,000 clones, 35% to 45% detected once. This sequence joins TRBV5-1 and TRBJ2-7, with 9 positions matching TRBD2. This clonotype originated in a female donor with papillary thyroid cancer or a benign thyroid nodule (not recorded which). Some clones in this sample may be carry-over from other donors' samples. The source material was tumor tissue. CDR3: CASSLEAGGPNEQYF. In DNA form, the CDR3 reads TGCGCCAGCAGCTTGGAGGCGGGAGGGCCTAACGAGCAGTACTTC.